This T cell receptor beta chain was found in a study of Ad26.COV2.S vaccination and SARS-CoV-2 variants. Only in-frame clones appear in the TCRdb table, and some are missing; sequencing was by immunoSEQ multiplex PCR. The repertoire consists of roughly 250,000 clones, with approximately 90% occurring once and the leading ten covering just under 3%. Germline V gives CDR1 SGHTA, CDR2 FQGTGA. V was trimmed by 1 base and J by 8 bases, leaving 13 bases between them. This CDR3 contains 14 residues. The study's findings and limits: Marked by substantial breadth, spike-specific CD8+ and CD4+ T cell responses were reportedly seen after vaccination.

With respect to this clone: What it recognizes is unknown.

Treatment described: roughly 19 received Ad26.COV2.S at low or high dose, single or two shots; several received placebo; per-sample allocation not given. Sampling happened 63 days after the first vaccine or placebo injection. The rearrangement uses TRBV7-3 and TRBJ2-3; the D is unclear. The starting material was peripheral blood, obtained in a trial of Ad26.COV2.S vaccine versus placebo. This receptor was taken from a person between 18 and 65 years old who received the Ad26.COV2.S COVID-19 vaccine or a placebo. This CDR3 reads CASSLSGPEGTQYF. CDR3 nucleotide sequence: TGTGCCAGCAGCTTAAGCGGCCCCGAAGGTACGCAGTATTTT.